This T cell receptor beta chain was profiled in a study of regulatory T cells in long-lasting Graves disease. Time point in this sample: newly diagnosed GD, antithyroid drugs for less than 3 months. Construction of the TCR library relied on RNA isolated from PBMCs. Building the TCR beta libraries relied on iRepertoire HTBI primers, and CDR3 regions underwent Arm-PCR. TCRdb fed the multiplex PCR reads into MiXCR, producing one record per CDR3 protein. The data show 520,000 or so distinct CDR3 sequences, approximately 12% seen once. CDR1 is MNHEY, CDR2 SVGAGI, per germline. The CDR3 covers 16 residues. V shed 2 bases and J 3 bases; nucleotides not matched to a gene: 8. The study's findings and limits: Newly diagnosed patients had higher TCR diversity than persistent Graves' patients did.

This clonotype was recorded many times. The antigen is undetermined. These data were likewise used in another study, on T cells in Graves' hyperthyroidism and ophthalmopathy. This second study notes: Among thyroid clonotypes expanded above 0.001, most also appeared in blood.

The sequence came from a woman in her thirties with Graves disease. This specimen was peripheral blood mononuclear cells (PBMCs), taken at new diagnosis, from a patient treated with antithyroid drugs. This chain connects TRBV6-5 to TRBJ2-7; 9 nucleotides line up with TRBD1. As DNA, the CDR3 is TGTGCCAGCAGTTACGTTTTCGCGGGACAGGGCTACGAGCAGTACTTC. Its translation is CASSYVFAGQGYEQYF.